The present TCR beta chain was sequenced within a study of T cells in Graves' hyperthyroidism and ophthalmopathy. Diagnosis of hyperthyroidism was new in patients aged 18 to 65, and its duration was under 2 months. Lactation, pregnancy, other autoimmune disease or uncontrolled infection excluded patients. J was trimmed by 1 base and V by 1 base; bases with no gene match: 6. Germline CDR1 KGHDR, CDR2 SFDVKD. This CDR3 has 18 residues. Authors of the study amplified TCR beta CDR3 regions from RNA transcripts. Researchers ran a first-round RT-PCR on the TCR CDR3 using the HTBI primer set. Using its own MiXCR run on the multiplex PCR reads, TCRdb lists one record per CDR3 protein. This table has about 690,000 distinct CDR3 sequences, roughly 17% appearing once.

Sequencing input: blood. The sequence was obtained from a man in his fifties or sixties with Graves' hyperthyroidism. The J gene is TRBJ1-5, the V gene TRBV24-1, with 10 bases identical to TRBD1. This CDR3 is CATSDLDRGLLSNQPQHF. Here the CDR3 DNA reads TGTGCCACCAGTGATTTAGACAGGGGGCTGCTCAGCAATCAGCCCCAGCATTTT.